This T cell receptor beta chain was sequenced for a study of blood T cells in healthy people across ages. Combining a sample-barcoded 5' primer with a J-beta primer mix, a second PCR ran for 7 to 11 cycles. Via MiXCR, TCRdb re-called the 5' RACE reads, giving one row per CDR3 protein. The repertoire holds about 1,600,000 distinct CDR3 sequences, with approximately 40% as singletons. A note on this clonotype: Its target is unknown.

Study observations and caveats: Unknown donor CMV status possibly confounded expanded clonotype changes.

The total RNA that was extracted per sample amounted to at least 5.5 micrograms. Sequencing was done on a sample of blood. This sequence was found in a young woman in good health.

The CDR3 DNA reads TGCAGCGTTGAAGGCGGGGAAGGCTATGGCTACACCTTC. Its translation is CSVEGGEGYGYTF. J is TRBJ1-2 and V is TRBV29-1; D uncertain. The CDR3 is 13 amino acids. CDR1 is SQVTM and CDR2 is ANQGSEA in the germline V gene. V shed 1 base and J shed 4 bases, with 10 bases lying between them.